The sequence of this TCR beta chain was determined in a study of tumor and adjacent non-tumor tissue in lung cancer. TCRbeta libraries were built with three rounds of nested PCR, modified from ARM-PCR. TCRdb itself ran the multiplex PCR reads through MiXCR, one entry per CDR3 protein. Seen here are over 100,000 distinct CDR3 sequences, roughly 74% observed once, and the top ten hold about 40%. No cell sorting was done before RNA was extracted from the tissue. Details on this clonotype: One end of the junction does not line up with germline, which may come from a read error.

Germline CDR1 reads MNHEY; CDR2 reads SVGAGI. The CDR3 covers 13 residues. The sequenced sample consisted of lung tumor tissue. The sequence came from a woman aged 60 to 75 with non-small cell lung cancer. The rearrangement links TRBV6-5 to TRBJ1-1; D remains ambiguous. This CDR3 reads CDSTYQIGIQAFF. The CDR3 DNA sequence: TGTGACAGCACCTACCAAATCGGGATCCAAGCTTTCTTT.